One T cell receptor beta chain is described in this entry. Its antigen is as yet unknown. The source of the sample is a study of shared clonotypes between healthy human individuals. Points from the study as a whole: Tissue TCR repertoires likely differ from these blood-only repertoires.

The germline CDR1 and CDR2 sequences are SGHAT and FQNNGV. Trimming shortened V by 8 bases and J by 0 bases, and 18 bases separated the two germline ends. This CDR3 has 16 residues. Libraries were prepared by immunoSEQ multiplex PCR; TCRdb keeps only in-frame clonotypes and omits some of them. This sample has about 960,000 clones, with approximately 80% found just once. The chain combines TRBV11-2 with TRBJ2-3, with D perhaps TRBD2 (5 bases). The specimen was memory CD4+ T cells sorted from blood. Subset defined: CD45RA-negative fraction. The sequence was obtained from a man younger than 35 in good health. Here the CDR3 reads CASPPPLATSTDTQYF. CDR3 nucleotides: TGTGCCAGCCCCCCGCCGTTAGCGACTAGCACAGATACGCAGTATTTT.